Listed below are T cell receptor beta chains from one sample, sequenced in a study of CD8+CD57+ T cells in acquired aplastic anemia. A single record per CDR3 protein comes from TCRdb applying MiXCR to the reads. Of roughly 160,000 distinct CDR3 sequences in the sample, over 55% are singletons; the top ten hold 40% to 55%. Input material: sorted CD4+, CD8+, or CD8+CD57+ T cells (not recorded which) from PBMCs. Receptor source: a human donor with aplastic anemia. Each CDR3 is given with its conserved first and last residue. The D gene is left open where the match is weak. Clone size, where shown, is once, few, many, or a class for clones that have expanded.

>NA|TRBV2|TRBJ2-2|NA
TGTGCCAGCAGTAAGAGGGGCGGGGAGCTGTTTTTT
CASSKRGGELFF
>NA|TRBV5-1|TRBJ2-7|NA
TGCGCCAGCAGCCCGGGGATAGGTTCCTACGAGCAGTACTTC
CASSPGIGSYEQYF
>NA|TRBV5-1|TRBJ1-1|NA
TGCGCCAGCAGTTCCTTTTTGACATCAACTGAAGCTTTCTTT
CASSSFLTSTEAFF
>TRBD1|TRBV4-1|TRBJ1-3|NA
TGCGCCAGCAGCCAATTCGGCAGGGGGATCTCTGGAAACACCATATATTTT
CASSQFGRGISGNTIYF
>TRBD2|TRBV4-1|TRBJ2-1|few
TGCGCCAGCAGGTCAGCGGGGGATCAGTTCTTC
CASRSAGDQFF
>TRBD2|TRBV2|TRBJ2-1|NA
TGTGCCAGCGGGACTAGCGGTAACAATGAGCAGTTCTTC
CASGTSGNNEQFF
>TRBD1|TRBV7-4|TRBJ1-1|NA
TGTGCCAGCAGCGTACGACAGGGGGCGGACACTGAAGCTTTCTTT
CASSVRQGADTEAFF
>TRBD2|TRBV5-1|TRBJ2-2|NA
TGCGCCAGCTGGACTAGCGGGGCTACGAACACCGGGGAGCTGTTTTTT
CASWTSGATNTGELFF
>TRBD1|TRBV5-1|TRBJ1-1|NA
TGCGCCAGCAGCTTCACAGGGGGCGGGAACACTGAAGCTTTCTTT
CASSFTGGGNTEAFF
>NA|TRBV7-9|TRBJ2-5|NA
TGTGCCAGCAGCCGAGCGGCGATCGGGGAGACCCAGTACTTC
CASSRAAIGETQYF
>NA|TRBV20-1|TRBJ1-4|NA
TGCAGTGCTAGCGACAAGGAGTATCAGCCTGTCGAGCGACTGTTTTTT
CSASDKEYQPVERLFF
>NA|TRBV5-1|TRBJ1-1|NA
TGCGCCAGCAGCTGGGACAACACTGAAGCTTTCTTT
CASSWDNTEAFF
>NA|TRBV2|TRBJ2-5|NA
TGTGCCAGCGAGCGGAGAACCCAGTACTTC
CASERRTQYF
>TRBD2|TRBV6-1|TRBJ2-7|NA
TGTGCCAGCAGCAGCGGGAGATACGAGCAGTACTTC
CASSSGRYEQYF
>NA|TRBV29-1|TRBJ2-3|NA
TGCAGCGTTTCGGAGGGCACAGATACGCAGTATTTT
CSVSEGTDTQYF
>NA|TRBV7-3|TRBJ1-1|NA
TGTGCCAGCAGCTTAAATGGGTTCCCGGCTTTCTTT
CASSLNGFPAFF
>TRBD2|TRBV7-9|TRBJ2-7|NA
TGTGCCAGCAGGCCCAGCGGCGCGGGAGCCTACGAGCAGTACTTC
CASRPSGAGAYEQYF
>TRBD1|TRBV19|TRBJ1-1|NA
TGTGCCTCGCGGACAGGGGGCTTAGCTTTCTTT
CASRTGGLAFF
>TRBD1|TRBV29-1|TRBJ1-4|NA
TGCAGCGTACGAAGGGACAGTCCTAATGAAAAACTGTTTTTT
CSVRRDSPNEKLFF
>TRBD1|TRBV20-1|TRBJ1-1|few
TGCAGTGCTGACAGGGGGCGTGGGGCTGAAGCTTTCTTT
CSADRGRGAEAFF
>NA|TRBV7-9|TRBJ2-7|NA
TGTGCCAGCAGCTTAGACGGACAGTACGAGCAGTACTTC
CASSLDGQYEQYF
>TRBD2|TRBV20-1|TRBJ2-1|few
TGCAGTGGGCTAGCGGGGGTCCAGAGCTCCTACAATGAGCAGTTCTTC
CSGLAGVQSSYNEQFF
>TRBD2|TRBV25-1|TRBJ2-7|NA
TGTGCCAGCAGTGAGATCCCGGGACTAGCGGGCTCCGAGCAGTACTTC
CASSEIPGLAGSEQYF
>NA|TRBV24-1|TRBJ2-5|NA
TGTGCCACCAGTGATACCGGGACGTTTGAGACCCAGTACTTC
CATSDTGTFETQYF
>TRBD1|TRBV10-3|TRBJ2-2|NA
TGTGCCATCAGTGAGCGGACAGGGAACATCGGGGAGCTGTTTTTT
CAISERTGNIGELFF
>TRBD2|TRBV14|TRBJ2-7|once
TGTGCCAGCAGCCAAGAATCATGGACTAGCGCCTACGAGCAGTACTTC
CASSQESWTSAYEQYF
>NA|TRBV20-1|TRBJ1-1|NA
TGCAGTGCTAGAGATGGTGGCACTGAAGCTTTCTTT
CSARDGGTEAFF
>NA|TRBV10-3|TRBJ1-2|NA
TGTGCCATCAGTCAGGGAACCCTAGATGGCTACACCTTC
CAISQGTLDGYTF
>NA|TRBV20-1|TRBJ1-1|NA
TGCAGTGCTAGGTTCAGAAATGAAGCTTTCTTT
CSARFRNEAFF
>TRBD1|TRBV24-1|TRBJ2-1|few
TGTGCCACCAGTGATTCACAGGGGTCTGAGCAGTTCTTC
CATSDSQGSEQFF
>NA|TRBV11-2|TRBJ2-1|NA
TGTGCCAGCAGCTCAAGGGTAGATGAGCAGTTCTTC
CASSSRVDEQFF
>NA|TRBV20-1|TRBJ2-7|NA
TGCAGTGCTAGCCCCGGCGAACTGCGCTACGAGCAGTACTTC
CSASPGELRYEQYF
>NA|TRBV20-1|TRBJ2-7|NA
TGCAGTGTGGGCGGTCCTAGCTCCTACGAGCAGTACTTC
CSVGGPSSYEQYF
>TRBD2|TRBV2|TRBJ2-5|NA
TGCGCCAGCAGTATGGGACTAGAAGAGACCCAGTACTTC
CASSMGLEETQYF
>NA|TRBV20-1|TRBJ2-3|NA
TGCAGTGCACTTCGAGATACGCAGTATTTT
CSALRDTQYF
>TRBD1|TRBV6-4|TRBJ2-3|few
TGTGCCAGCAGTCGACAGGGGGCGGATACGCAGTATTTT
CASSRQGADTQYF
>NA|TRBV25-1|TRBJ2-7|NA
TGTGCCAGCAGTGAACTCTCCGAGCAGTACTTC
CASSELSEQYF
>TRBD1|TRBV10-2|TRBJ2-3|NA
TGCGCCAGCAGATTGGACAGGACAGATACGCAGTATTTT
CASRLDRTDTQYF
>NA|TRBV20-1|TRBJ2-1|NA
TGCAGTGCTGGGCAGGGGTATGAGCAGTTCTTC
CSAGQGYEQFF
>NA|TRBV7-8|TRBJ1-1|few
TGTGCCAGCAGCTCTAACGGTCATCTGAACACTGAAGCTTTCTTT
CASSSNGHLNTEAFF
>TRBD1|TRBV7-6|TRBJ2-7|NA
TGTGCCAGCAGTTTGACAGGGAAATACGGAGAGCAGTACTTC
CASSLTGKYGEQYF
>TRBD1|TRBV2|TRBJ1-5|few
TGTGCCAGCAGCGGGACAGGGGAAGGTCAGCCCCAGCATTTT
CASSGTGEGQPQHF
>NA|TRBV5-4|TRBJ1-1|NA
TGTGCCAGCAGCTTGACAAGGGGTTGGACTGAAGCTTTCTTT
CASSLTRGWTEAFF
>NA|TRBV19|TRBJ1-1|NA
TGTGCCAGTAACAGGGTCGAGACGGCCGAAGCTTTCTTT
CASNRVETAEAFF
>TRBD2|TRBV15|TRBJ2-1|NA
TGTGCCACCAGCAGGGCGACTAGCGGGAGAGATGAGCAGTTCTTC
CATSRATSGRDEQFF
>NA|TRBV20-1|TRBJ1-6|NA
TGCAGTGCTAGAGATGTGCAGGGTTTGAATTCACCCCTCCACTTT
CSARDVQGLNSPLHF
>NA|TRBV7-8|TRBJ1-6|NA
TGTGCCAGCAGCCAGGTGGGACGGAATTCGCCCCTCCACTTT
CASSQVGRNSPLHF
>NA|TRBV5-4|TRBJ2-2|NA
TGTGCCAGCAGCTTGGGGTCCCTGGCAAGCGGGGAGCTGTTTTTT
CASSLGSLASGELFF
>TRBD2|TRBV19|TRBJ2-5|once
TGTGCCAGTAGTATTCTAGCGGGCAACCAAGAGACCCAGTACTTC
CASSILAGNQETQYF
>NA|TRBV6-4|TRBJ1-1|NA
TGTGCCAGCAGTTACCCTACCGAGGTGAGCACTGAAGCTTTCTTT
CASSYPTEVSTEAFF
>TRBD1|TRBV24-1|TRBJ2-1|few
TGTGCCACCAGTCCGGGACAGGGGAGGGACAATGAGCAGTTCTTC
CATSPGQGRDNEQFF
>NA|TRBV20-1|TRBJ2-7|few
TGCAGTGCTAACCGGGGCCCGGAGCAGTACTTC
CSANRGPEQYF
>NA|TRBV5-1|TRBJ2-3|NA
TGCGCCAGCAGGAAGGGGGCGCGGGAAACAGATACGCAGTATTTT
CASRKGARETDTQYF
>NA|TRBV20-1|TRBJ1-2|NA
TGCAGTGCTCATCGGGACGGAGGTCACTATGGCTACACCTTC
CSAHRDGGHYGYTF